Described below is a single TCR beta chain sequence and its context. Living in about two dozen US areas, the participants were between roughly 18 and 89 years of age. Clinical histories supplied by participants themselves formed the basis of cohort assignment. In Cohort 3, a recovered donor had either two negative PCRs, clearance, or symptom resolution. Germline CDR1 LNHDA, CDR2 SQIVND (reference sequence). V was clipped by 3 bases and J by 0 bases, with 12 bases between them. The CDR3 sequence is 16 residues long. These data are taken from a study of blood T cell repertoires in COVID-19. Study-level background: From T cells, B-cell-depleted T cells, or PBMCs came the material, which was cDNA or gDNA.

TCRdb's copy holds only in-frame clones and misses some; the assay was immunoSEQ multiplex PCR. This sample has under 200,000 clones, with roughly 88% found just once. The sequenced material came from PBMCs or T cells enriched from blood (not recorded which). This TCR came from a woman aged 45-65 years who had recovered from COVID-19. This rearrangement joins TRBV19 to TRBJ2-1; possible D gene TRBD2, 5 bases. This chain's CDR3 is CASSMRAVSSYNEQFF. The DNA of the CDR3 is TGTGCCAGTAGTATGCGAGCGGTGAGCTCCTACAATGAGCAGTTCTTC.